This TCR beta chain was found in a study of control samples from healthy donors and cancer patients. This CDR3 region has 15 residues. Trimming cost V 3 bases and J 4 bases, with 15 bases left between them. CDR1 and CDR2 from the germline V gene are MGHDK and SYGVNS. Repertoires were generated with immunoSEQ multiplex PCR, while TCRdb's copy carries only in-frame clones and drops some. Altogether 35,000 to 45,000 clones are present, less than 85% being singletons, with the ten largest covering 40% to 50%. The receptor's source is a man aged 55 to 70 in good health. V and J are TRBV25-1 and TRBJ1-2; TRBD1 is a possible D gene (5 bases). Sequenced input: blood. The CDR3 here is CASSDPGVVGYGYTF. CDR3 nucleotide sequence: TGTGCCAGCAGTGACCCGGGGGTTGTGGGCTATGGCTACACCTTC.